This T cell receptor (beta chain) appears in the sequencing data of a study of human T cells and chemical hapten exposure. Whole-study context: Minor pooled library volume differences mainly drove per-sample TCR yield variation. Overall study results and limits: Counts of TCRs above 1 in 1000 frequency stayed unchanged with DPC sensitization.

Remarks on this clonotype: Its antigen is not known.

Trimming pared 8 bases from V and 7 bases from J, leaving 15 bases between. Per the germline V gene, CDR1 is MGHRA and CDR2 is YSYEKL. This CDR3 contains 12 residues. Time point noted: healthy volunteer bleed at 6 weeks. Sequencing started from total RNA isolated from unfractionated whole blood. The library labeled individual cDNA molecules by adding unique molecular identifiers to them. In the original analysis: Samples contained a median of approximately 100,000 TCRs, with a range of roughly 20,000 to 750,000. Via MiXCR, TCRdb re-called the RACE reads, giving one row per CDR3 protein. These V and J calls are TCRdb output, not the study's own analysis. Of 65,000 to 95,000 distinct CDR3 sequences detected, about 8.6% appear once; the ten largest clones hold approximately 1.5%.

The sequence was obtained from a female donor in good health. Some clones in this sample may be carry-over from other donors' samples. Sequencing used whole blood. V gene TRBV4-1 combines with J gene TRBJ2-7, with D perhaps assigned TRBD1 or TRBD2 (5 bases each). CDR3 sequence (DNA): TGCGCCAGCCGGGACCTAGTGGGGGAGCAGTACTTC. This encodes CASRDLVGEQYF.